The 10 T cell receptor beta chains below come from one sample, sequenced in a study of spatial heterogeneity in lung cancer. The time point here: sample taken at primary tumor resection. TCRdb processed the 5' RACE reads anew with MiXCR; each CDR3 protein has one entry. The data show 20,000 to 25,000 distinct CDR3 sequences, with roughly 4.2% seen just once and around 7% held by the top ten. Specimen: PBMCs, collected at surgery. The receptors were gathered from a male donor with early-stage non-small cell lung cancer.

In this sample, this clonotype turned up many times. The chain carries TRBV20-1 and TRBJ1-1; D might be TRBD1 (6 bases). Trimming removed 5 bases at V and 1 base at J, with 8 bases between. The length of the CDR3 is 12 residues. Germline CDR1 and CDR2: DFQATT and SNEGSKA (reference sequence). CDR3 sequence reads: CSAGGRNTEAFF. The CDR3 nucleotides are TGCAGTGCTGGGGGGCGGAACACTGAAGCTTTCTTT.

This clonotype was detected many times. The chain uses TRBV30 and TRBJ2-3, with 7 bases aligning to TRBD1. CDR1 is GTSNPN, CDR2 SVGIG, per germline (reference sequence). This CDR3 is 13 amino acids long. The junction had 11 bases not matched to a gene; V was cut back by 8 bases and J by 6 bases. CDR3 bases: TGTGCCGGTAACAGGGGATGGGGGGATACGCAGTATTTT. Amino acids: CAGNRGWGDTQYF.

This clonotype showed up many times. The V call is TRBV13, the J call TRBJ2-1, with D unresolved. CDR3 length: 15 residues. V lost 3 bases and J lost 6, with 15 bases in between. Germline CDR1 reads PRHDT; CDR2 reads FYEKMQ (reference sequence). CDR3 amino acids: CASSLTPRATNEQFF. CDR3 coding DNA: TGTGCCAGCAGCTTGACTCCCCGGGCAACCAATGAGCAGTTCTTC.

This clonotype was seen at least ten times. The rearrangement uses TRBV6-4 and TRBJ2-3; possibly TRBD1 or TRBD2 for D (5 bases each). The ends were cut back, 2 bases at V and 0 bases at J, with 9 bases in the middle. Germline CDR1 reads MRHNA; CDR2 reads SNTAGT. This CDR3 spans 15 amino acids. In DNA, the CDR3 is TGTGCCAGCAGTGACGAGGGGATAAGCACAGATACGCAGTATTTT. Translated: CASSDEGISTDTQYF.

This rearrangement joins TRBV20-1 to TRBJ2-7; 10 bases are shared with TRBD2. The V and J ends lost 8 bases and 1 base, in that order; junction bases with no gene match: 11. Germline values: CDR1 DFQATT, CDR2 SNEGSKA (reference sequence). This CDR3 spans 15 amino acids. The CDR3 nucleotides are TGCAGTACTGGAGGAGCGGGGGGGCCGTCCTACGAGCAGTACTTC. Encoded protein: CSTGGAGGPSYEQYF.

This clonotype was seen a handful of times. The chain combines TRBV21-1 with TRBJ1-2; the tabulated D call, TRBD1, remains unverified against the DNA. TRBV21-1 is labeled a pseudogene. The CDR3 is 13 residues long. The CDR3 reads CASSLQGNYGYTF. The CDR3 DNA reads as TGTGCCAGCAGCTTACAGGGGAACTATGGCTACACCTTC.

This clonotype occurred many times. V usage is TRBV2 and J usage is TRBJ2-1; 8 bases agree with TRBD1. This CDR3 contains 14 residues. Germline trimming cut 5 bases from V and 8 bases from J; bases unmatched to any gene: 8. The germline CDR1 and CDR2 sequences are SNHLY and FYNNEI. The CDR3 loop is CASSNRGSVDEQFF. Here the CDR3 DNA reads TGTGCCAGCAGTAACAGGGGGTCGGTCGATGAGCAGTTCTTC.

Many counts were recorded for this clonotype. For the CDR3, the DNA is TGCAGTGCTACTCAGAATTCGGGGGAGGGTACTGAAGCTTTCTTT. Protein sequence: CSATQNSGEGTEAFF. The chain is built from TRBV20-1 and TRBJ1-1, with D possibly being TRBD1 (5 bases). V was pared by 4 bases and J by 5 bases, with 20 bases between. Looked up from germline, CDR1 is DFQATT and CDR2 is SNEGSKA (reference sequence). CDR3 size: 15 residues.

This clonotype was observed many times. V is TRBV4-3 and J is TRBJ2-3; TRBD1 is a possible D gene (6 bases). The CDR3 is made up of 15 amino acids. Germline V gene data show CDR1 as LGHNA and CDR2 as YSLEER. V lost 8 bases to trimming and J lost 6 bases, with 21 bases between them. The DNA for the CDR3 is TGCGCCAGCGGGGGAAGCAGGGGCTTATCCGATACGCAGTATTTT. Amino acids: CASGGSRGLSDTQYF.

At least ten counts were recorded for this clonotype. The chain has TRBV11-2 and TRBJ2-2; D is unclear. Between the trimmed V and J ends, which lost 2 bases and 5 bases, there was a span of 9 bases. The germline CDR1 and CDR2 sequences are SGHAT and FQNNGV. This CDR3 is 14 amino acids long. As DNA, the CDR3 is TGTGCCAGCAGCTTAACAAGAAGAACCGGGGAGCTGTTTTTT. Protein: CASSLTRRTGELFF.